The rows below give T cell receptor beta chains drawn from one sample of a study of blood T cell repertoires in COVID-19. Clones were sequenced by immunoSEQ multiplex PCR, and TCRdb holds only the in-frame ones, with some missing. Here the sample spans 190,000 or so clones, 85% to 90% being singletons. The sample was PBMCs or T cells enriched from blood (not recorded which). The receptors here all came from a man aged 25-40 years who had recovered from COVID-19. Each CDR3 is given with its conserved first and last residue. The order of the fields is V gene, clone size, D gene, J gene, CDR3 length, CDR3 DNA, CDR3 protein. D genes are given only for firm matches. Rows give clone size only sometimes, using once, few, many, or a class for an expanded clone.

V: TRBV21-1; size: once; D: -; J: TRBJ2-2; length: 15; DNA: TGTGCCAGCAGCAAATTGGGCAGCAGGCCCGGGGAGCTGTTTTTT; CDR3: CASSKLGSRPGELFF
V: TRBV6-5; size: once; D: TRBD1; J: TRBJ2-7; length: 13; DNA: TGTGCCAGCAGTTCGACAGGGGGCTACGAGCAGTACTTC; CDR3: CASSSTGGYEQYF
V: TRBV11-2; size: -; D: -; J: TRBJ2-1; length: 15; DNA: TGTGCCAGCAGCTTATTAGCGGTGACCTACAATGAGCAGTTCTTC; CDR3: CASSLLAVTYNEQFF
V: TRBV19; size: -; D: TRBD1; J: TRBJ1-6; length: 14; DNA: TGTGCCAGTAGAGACACAGGGGTGATTTCACCCCTCCACTTT; CDR3: CASRDTGVISPLHF
V: TRBV6-5; size: -; D: -; J: TRBJ2-7; length: 13; DNA: TGTGCCAGCAAGGCGGGGAGCTCCTACGAGCAGTACTTC; CDR3: CASKAGSSYEQYF
V: TRBV7-8; size: -; D: -; J: TRBJ1-1; length: 15; DNA: TGTGCCAGCAGCTTAGCCCCGGGGGGCAACACTGAAGCTTTCTTT; CDR3: CASSLAPGGNTEAFF
V: TRBV7-8; size: -; D: -; J: TRBJ1-3; length: 15; DNA: TGTGCCAGCAGCTTAGACAGGTCCTCTGGAAACACCATATATTTT; CDR3: CASSLDRSSGNTIYF
V: TRBV7-2; size: -; D: TRBD1; J: TRBJ1-2; length: 17; DNA: TGTGCCAGCAGCTTAGAGGGGAGAGGACAGGGGGCTGCTGGCTACACCTTC; CDR3: CASSLEGRGQGAAGYTF
V: TRBV10-1; size: few; D: -; J: TRBJ2-3; length: 16; DNA: TGCGCCAGCAGTGAGTCGACGGCAGGTCGCACAGATACGCAGTATTTT; CDR3: CASSESTAGRTDTQYF
V: TRBV7-9; size: -; D: TRBD1; J: TRBJ2-5; length: 14; DNA: TGTGCCAGCAGCACCCGGGACAGGGCGGAGACCCAGTACTTC; CDR3: CASSTRDRAETQYF
V: TRBV7-9; size: -; D: TRBD1; J: TRBJ1-1; length: 15; DNA: TGTGCCAGCAGCTTGGGACAGGGGATGAACACTGAAGCTTTCTTT; CDR3: CASSLGQGMNTEAFF
V: TRBV10-2; size: -; D: -; J: TRBJ2-1; length: 15; DNA: TGCGCCAGCAGTGACTTGGCGGTCTCCTACAATGAGCAGTTCTTC; CDR3: CASSDLAVSYNEQFF
V: TRBV10-2; size: -; D: -; J: TRBJ1-2; length: 12; DNA: TGCGCCAGCAGGCGGAAAAGGTATGGCTACACCTTC; CDR3: CASRRKRYGYTF
V: TRBV6-2/TRBV6-3; size: -; D: TRBD2; J: TRBJ2-2; length: 19; DNA: TGTGCCAGCAGTTACTCGAGTACTAGCGGGAGGGTGAACACCGGGGAGCTGTTTTTT; CDR3: CASSYSSTSGRVNTGELFF
V: TRBV6-5; size: -; D: -; J: TRBJ1-3; length: 15; DNA: TGTGCCAGCAGTTACTCTCGGTTCTCTGGAAACACCATATATTTT; CDR3: CASSYSRFSGNTIYF
V: TRBV6-5; size: -; D: -; J: TRBJ1-2; length: 14; DNA: TGTGCCAGCAGTACCCGTAGGGGGAACTATGGCTACACCTTC; CDR3: CASSTRRGNYGYTF
V: TRBV19; size: once; D: TRBD1; J: TRBJ1-3; length: 18; DNA: TGTGCCAGTAGTCCCCTGGGACAGCCCTCCGGCTCTGGAAACACCATATATTTT; CDR3: CASSPLGQPSGSGNTIYF
V: TRBV3-1/TRBV3-2; size: -; D: TRBD2; J: TRBJ2-3; length: 19; DNA: TGTGCCAGCAGCCAAGTCACCGGGACTAGCGGGAGTAGCACAGATACGCAGTATTTT; CDR3: CASSQVTGTSGSSTDTQYF
V: TRBV13; size: once; D: TRBD1; J: TRBJ1-2; length: 13; DNA: TGTGCCAGCAGCCGGAGGGACAGGGACGGCTACACCTTC; CDR3: CASSRRDRDGYTF
V: TRBV11-2; size: -; D: TRBD1; J: TRBJ2-7; length: 15; DNA: TGTGCCAGCAGCTTTTACCGCGGACAGGGCTACGAGCAGTACTTC; CDR3: CASSFYRGQGYEQYF
V: TRBV12-2; size: -; D: -; J: TRBJ2-7; length: 16; DNA: TGTGCAAGTCGCTTAGCGACGAGGGCCCTTACCTACGAGCAGTACTTC; CDR3: CASRLATRALTYEQYF
V: TRBV12-3/TRBV12-4; size: -; D: -; J: TRBJ1-2; length: 13; DNA: TGTGCCAGCAGTTTGAGGGGGTTTTATGGCTACACCTTC; CDR3: CASSLRGFYGYTF